This TCR beta chain was sequenced in a study of early T cells in non-severe SARS-CoV-2 infection. As for the study in general: The input, bulk RNA from unsorted whole blood, was sequenced, and chains were unpaired.

Unique molecular identifier tags were affixed to discrete cDNA molecules. TCRdb re-analysed the 5' RACE reads in MiXCR, keeping a single row per CDR3 protein. The data contain approximately 30,000 distinct CDR3 sequences, roughly 7% of them seen just once; the ten biggest clones take up 2.5% to 3%. This clonotype was seen many times. The CDR3 length is 12 residues. Trimming left V 2 bases short and J 3 bases short, with 5 bases between. Germline V gene sequence: CDR1 KGHSH, CDR2 LQKENI. The receptor's source is an adult who was a healthcare worker with PCR-confirmed SARS-CoV-2 infection or an uninfected control (not recorded which). The V gene is TRBV18, the J gene TRBJ2-7; D gene uncertain. The material sequenced was whole blood. The DNA of the CDR3 is TGTGCCAGCTCACCAGCCTACTACGAGCAGTACTTC. This sequence encodes CASSPAYYEQYF.